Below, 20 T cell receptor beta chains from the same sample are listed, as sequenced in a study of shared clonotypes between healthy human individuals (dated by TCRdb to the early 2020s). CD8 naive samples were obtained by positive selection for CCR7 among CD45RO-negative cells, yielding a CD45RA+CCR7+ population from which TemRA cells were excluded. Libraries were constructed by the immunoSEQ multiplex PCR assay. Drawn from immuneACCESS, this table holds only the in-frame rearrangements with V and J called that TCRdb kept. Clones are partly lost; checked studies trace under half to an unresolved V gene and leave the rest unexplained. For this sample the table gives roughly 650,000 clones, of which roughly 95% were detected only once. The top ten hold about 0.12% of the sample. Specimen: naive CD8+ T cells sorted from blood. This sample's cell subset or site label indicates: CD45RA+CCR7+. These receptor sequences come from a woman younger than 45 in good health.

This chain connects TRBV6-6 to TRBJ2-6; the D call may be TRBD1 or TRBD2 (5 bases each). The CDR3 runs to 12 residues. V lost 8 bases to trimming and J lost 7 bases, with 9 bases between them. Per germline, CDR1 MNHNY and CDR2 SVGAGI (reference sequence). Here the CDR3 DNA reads TGTGCCAGCGTGGGACGAGCCAACGTCCTGACTTTC. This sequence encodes CASVGRANVLTF.

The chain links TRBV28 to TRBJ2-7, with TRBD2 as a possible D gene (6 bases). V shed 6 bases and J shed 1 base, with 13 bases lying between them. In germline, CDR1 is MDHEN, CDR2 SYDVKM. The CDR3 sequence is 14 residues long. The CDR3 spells CASRGGPRSYEQYF. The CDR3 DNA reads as TGTGCCAGCAGGGGAGGACCCCGATCCTACGAGCAGTACTTC.

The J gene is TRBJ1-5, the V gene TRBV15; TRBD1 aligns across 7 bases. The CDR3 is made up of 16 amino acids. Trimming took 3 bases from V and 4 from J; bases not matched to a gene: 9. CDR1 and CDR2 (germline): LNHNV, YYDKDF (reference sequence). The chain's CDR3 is CATSSDGTARNQPQHF. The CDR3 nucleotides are TGTGCCACCAGCAGTGATGGGACAGCCAGAAATCAGCCCCAGCATTTT.

CDR3 residues: CASSQDYNEQFF. The CDR3 bases are TGTGCCAGCAGTCAAGATTACAATGAGCAGTTCTTC. This chain uses TRBV13 with TRBJ2-1; D is unresolved. The CDR3 has 12 amino acids. The V end was cut by 6 bases, the J end by 4 bases, with 7 bases between. The germline gives CDR1 PRHDT, CDR2 FYEKMQ (reference sequence).

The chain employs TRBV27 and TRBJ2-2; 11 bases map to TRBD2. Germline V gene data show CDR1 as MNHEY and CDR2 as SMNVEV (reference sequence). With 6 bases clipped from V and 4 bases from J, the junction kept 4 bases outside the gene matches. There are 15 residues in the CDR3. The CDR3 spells CASRALAGGTGELFF. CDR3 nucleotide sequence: TGTGCCAGCAGAGCCCTAGCGGGGGGCACCGGGGAGCTGTTTTTT.

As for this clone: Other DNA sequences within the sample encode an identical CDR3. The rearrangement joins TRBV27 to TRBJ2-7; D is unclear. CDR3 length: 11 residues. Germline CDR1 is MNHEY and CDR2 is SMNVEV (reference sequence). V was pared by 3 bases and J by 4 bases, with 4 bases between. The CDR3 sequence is CASSFRYEQYF. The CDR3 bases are TGTGCCAGCAGTTTCCGTTACGAGCAGTACTTC.

This chain's CDR3 is CASSLVGGPTYNEQFF. The CDR3 nucleotides are TGTGCCAGCAGCTTAGTAGGGGGCCCCACCTACAATGAGCAGTTCTTC. This rearrangement joins TRBV11-2 to TRBJ2-1, with 7 bases aligning to TRBD1. From germline, CDR1 is SGHAT and CDR2 FQNNGV. The CDR3 length is 16 residues. The trim removed 1 base at V and 2 bases at J, leaving 5 bases unmatched.

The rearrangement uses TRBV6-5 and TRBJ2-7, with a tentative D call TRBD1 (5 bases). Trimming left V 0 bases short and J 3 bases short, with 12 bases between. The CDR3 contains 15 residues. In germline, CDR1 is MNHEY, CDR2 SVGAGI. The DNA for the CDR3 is TGTGCCAGCAGTTACTCAATGGTAGGGGTCTACGAGCAGTACTTC. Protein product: CASSYSMVGVYEQYF.

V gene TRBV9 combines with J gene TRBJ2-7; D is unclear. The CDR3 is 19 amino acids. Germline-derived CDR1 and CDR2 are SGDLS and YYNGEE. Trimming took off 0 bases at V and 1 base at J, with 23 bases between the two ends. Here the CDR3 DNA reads TGTGCCAGCAGCGTAGATTGTTCCGTACTCGCCGCGTGGTCCTACGAGCAGTACTTC. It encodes CASSVDCSVLAAWSYEQYF.

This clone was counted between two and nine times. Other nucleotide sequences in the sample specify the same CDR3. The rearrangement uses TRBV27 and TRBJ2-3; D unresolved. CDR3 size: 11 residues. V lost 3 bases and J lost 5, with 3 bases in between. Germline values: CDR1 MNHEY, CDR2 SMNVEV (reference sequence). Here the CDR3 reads CASSFGDTQYF. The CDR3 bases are TGTGCCAGCAGTTTCGGAGATACGCAGTATTTT.

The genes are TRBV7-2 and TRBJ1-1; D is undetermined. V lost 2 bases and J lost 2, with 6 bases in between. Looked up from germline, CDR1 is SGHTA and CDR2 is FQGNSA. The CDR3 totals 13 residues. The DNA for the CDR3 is TGTGCCAGCAGCTTAACCTTAAACACTGAAGCTTTCTTT. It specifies CASSLTLNTEAFF.

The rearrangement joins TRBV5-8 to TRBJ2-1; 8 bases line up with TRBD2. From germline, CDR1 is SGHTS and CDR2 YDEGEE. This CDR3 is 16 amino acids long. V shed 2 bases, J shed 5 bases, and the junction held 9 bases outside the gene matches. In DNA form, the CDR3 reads TGTGCCAGCAGCTTAGGACCAGCGGGAGTCAACAATGAGCAGTTCTTC. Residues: CASSLGPAGVNNEQFF.

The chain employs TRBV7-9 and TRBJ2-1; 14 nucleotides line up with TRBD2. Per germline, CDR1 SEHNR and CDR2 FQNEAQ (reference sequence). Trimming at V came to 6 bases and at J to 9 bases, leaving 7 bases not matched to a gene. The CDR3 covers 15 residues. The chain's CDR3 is CASRAGTSGSFEQFF. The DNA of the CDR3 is TGTGCCAGCAGAGCCGGGACTAGCGGGAGTTTTGAGCAGTTCTTC.

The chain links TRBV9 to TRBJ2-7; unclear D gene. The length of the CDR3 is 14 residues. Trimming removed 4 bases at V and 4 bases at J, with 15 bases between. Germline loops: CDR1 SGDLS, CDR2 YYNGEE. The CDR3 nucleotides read TGTGCCAGCAGCTCGAGCCCTACATGTTACGAGCAGTACTTC. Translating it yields CASSSSPTCYEQYF.

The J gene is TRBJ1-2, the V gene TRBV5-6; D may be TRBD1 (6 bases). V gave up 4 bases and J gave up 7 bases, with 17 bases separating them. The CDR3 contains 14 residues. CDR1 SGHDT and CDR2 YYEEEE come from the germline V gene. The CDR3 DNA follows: TGTGCCAGCAGCCCCTGGGGAGGGGGATTTGGCTACACCTTC. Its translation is CASSPWGGGFGYTF.

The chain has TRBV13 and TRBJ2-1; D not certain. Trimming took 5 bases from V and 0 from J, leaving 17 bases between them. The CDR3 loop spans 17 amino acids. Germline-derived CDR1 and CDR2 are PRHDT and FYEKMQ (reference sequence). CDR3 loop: CASSSGEAESSYNEQFF. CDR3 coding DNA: TGTGCCAGCAGCAGTGGAGAGGCAGAGAGCTCCTACAATGAGCAGTTCTTC.

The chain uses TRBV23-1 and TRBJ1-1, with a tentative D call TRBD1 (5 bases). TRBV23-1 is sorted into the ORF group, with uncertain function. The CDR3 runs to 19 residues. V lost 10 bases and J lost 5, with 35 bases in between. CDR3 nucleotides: TGCGCCATCATGACTCACAGACAAACAGGTCTTCACCGGAGGACTGAAGCTTTCTTT. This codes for CAIMTHRQTGLHRRTEAFF.

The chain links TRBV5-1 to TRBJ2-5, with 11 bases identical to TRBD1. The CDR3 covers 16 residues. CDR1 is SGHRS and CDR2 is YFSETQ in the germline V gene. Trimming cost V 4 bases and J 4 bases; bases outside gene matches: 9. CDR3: CASSAWGQGGGETQYF. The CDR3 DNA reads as TGCGCCAGCAGCGCATGGGGACAGGGGGGCGGAGAGACCCAGTACTTC.

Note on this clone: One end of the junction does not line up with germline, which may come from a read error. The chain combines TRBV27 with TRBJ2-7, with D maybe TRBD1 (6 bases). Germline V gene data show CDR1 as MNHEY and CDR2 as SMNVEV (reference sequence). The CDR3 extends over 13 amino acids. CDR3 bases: TGTGCCAGCGGTTTGAAACAGGGTATCGAGCAGTACTTC. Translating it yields CASGLKQGIEQYF.

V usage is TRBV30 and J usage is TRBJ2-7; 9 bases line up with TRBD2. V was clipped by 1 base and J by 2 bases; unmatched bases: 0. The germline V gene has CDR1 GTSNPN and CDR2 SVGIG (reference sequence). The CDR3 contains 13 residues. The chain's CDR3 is CAWSGGGAYEQYF. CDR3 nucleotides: TGTGCCTGGAGTGGCGGGGGGGCCTACGAGCAGTACTTC.